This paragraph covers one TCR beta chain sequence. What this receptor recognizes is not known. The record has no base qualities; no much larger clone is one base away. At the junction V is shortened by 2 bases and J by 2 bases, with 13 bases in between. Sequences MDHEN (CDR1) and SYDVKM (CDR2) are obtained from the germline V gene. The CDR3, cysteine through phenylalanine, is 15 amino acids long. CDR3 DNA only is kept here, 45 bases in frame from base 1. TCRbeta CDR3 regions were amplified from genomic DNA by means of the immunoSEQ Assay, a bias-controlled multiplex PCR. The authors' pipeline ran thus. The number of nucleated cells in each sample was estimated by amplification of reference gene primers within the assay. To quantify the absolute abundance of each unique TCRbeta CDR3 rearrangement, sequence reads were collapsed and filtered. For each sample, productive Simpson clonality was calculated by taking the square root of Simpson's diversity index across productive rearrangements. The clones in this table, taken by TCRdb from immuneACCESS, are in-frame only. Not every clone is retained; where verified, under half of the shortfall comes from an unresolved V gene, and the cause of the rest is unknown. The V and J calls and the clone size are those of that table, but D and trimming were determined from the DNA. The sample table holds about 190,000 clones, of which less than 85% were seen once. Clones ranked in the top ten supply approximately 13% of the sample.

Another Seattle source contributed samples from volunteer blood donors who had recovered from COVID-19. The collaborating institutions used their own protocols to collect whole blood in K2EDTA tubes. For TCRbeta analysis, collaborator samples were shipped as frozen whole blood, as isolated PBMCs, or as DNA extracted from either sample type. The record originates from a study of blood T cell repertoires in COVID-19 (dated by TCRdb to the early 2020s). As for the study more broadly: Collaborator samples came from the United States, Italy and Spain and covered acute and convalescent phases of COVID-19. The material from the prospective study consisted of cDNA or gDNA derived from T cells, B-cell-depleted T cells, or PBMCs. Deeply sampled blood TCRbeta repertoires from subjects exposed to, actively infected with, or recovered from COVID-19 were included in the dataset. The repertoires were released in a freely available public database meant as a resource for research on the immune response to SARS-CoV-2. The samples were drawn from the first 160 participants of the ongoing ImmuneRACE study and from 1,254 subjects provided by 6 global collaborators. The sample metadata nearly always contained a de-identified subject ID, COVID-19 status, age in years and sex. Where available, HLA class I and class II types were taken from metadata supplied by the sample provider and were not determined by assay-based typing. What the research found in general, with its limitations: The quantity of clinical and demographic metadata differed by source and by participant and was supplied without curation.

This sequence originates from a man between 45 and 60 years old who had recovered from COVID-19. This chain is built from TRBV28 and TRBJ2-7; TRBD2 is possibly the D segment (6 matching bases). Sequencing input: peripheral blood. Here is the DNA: TGTGCCAGCAGTTTACGGGGGAGGCCCCCCTACGAGCAGTACTTC. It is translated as CASSLRGRPPYEQYF.